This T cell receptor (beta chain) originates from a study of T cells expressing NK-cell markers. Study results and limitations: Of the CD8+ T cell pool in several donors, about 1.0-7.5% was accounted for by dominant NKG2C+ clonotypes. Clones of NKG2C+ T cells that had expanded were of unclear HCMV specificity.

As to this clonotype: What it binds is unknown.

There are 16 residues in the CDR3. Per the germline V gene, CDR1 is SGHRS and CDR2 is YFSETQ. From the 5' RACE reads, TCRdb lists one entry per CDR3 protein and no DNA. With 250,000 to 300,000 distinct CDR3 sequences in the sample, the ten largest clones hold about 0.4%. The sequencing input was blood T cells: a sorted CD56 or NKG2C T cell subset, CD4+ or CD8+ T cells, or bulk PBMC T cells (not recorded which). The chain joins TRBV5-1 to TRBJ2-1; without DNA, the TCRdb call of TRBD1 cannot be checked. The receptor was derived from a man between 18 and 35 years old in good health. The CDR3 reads CASSLRTGRLSNEQFF.